This entry features one T cell receptor (beta chain) sequence. Study processing details: Reference gene primer amplification gave estimated nucleated cell counts. Sequencing used immunoSEQ multiplex PCR; TCRdb keeps in-frame clones, though not all of them. Clonal size and the V and J genes are those of that table, whereas D and trimming came from the DNA. The sample includes about 78,000 clones, about nine tenths seen only once; the top ten take around 1.9%. The data originate from a study of blood T cell repertoires in COVID-19. V lost 3 bases and J lost 2; bases outside the gene matches: 3. CDR1 and CDR2 from the germline V gene are SGDLS and YYNGEE. The CDR3 length is 15 residues.

This receptor was obtained from a woman aged 60 to 75 with acute or convalescent COVID-19. Specimen: peripheral blood. This chain links TRBV9 with TRBJ2-5; TRBD1 matches at 11 bases. CDR3 residues: CASSGGTGGQETQYF. The CDR3 DNA follows: TGTGCCAGCAGCGGAGGGACAGGGGGGCAAGAGACCCAGTACTTC. Drawing the rest from reference TRBV9 and TRBJ2-5, the complete variable domain is DSGVTQTPKHLITATGQRVTLRCSPRSGDLSVYWYQQSLDQGLQFLIQYYNGEERAKGNILERFSAQQFPDLHSELNLSSLELGDSALYFCASSGGTGGQETQYFGPGTRLLVL.